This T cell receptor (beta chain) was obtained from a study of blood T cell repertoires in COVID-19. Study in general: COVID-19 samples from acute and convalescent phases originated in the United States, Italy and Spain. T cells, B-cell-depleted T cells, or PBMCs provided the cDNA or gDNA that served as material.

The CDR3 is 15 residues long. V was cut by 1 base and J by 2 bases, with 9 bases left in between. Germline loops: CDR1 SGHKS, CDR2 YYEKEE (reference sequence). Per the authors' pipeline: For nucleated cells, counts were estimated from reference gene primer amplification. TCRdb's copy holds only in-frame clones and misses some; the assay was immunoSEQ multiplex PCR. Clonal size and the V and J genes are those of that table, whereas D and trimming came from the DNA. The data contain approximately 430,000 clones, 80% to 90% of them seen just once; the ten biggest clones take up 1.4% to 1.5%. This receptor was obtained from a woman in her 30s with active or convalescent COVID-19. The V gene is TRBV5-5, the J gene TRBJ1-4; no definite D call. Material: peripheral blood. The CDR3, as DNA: TGTGCCAGCAGCTTGTGGAGGGAGACTAATGAAAAACTGTTTTTT. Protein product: CASSLWRETNEKLFF. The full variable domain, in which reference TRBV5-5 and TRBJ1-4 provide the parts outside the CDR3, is DAGVTQSPTHLIKTRGQQVTLRCSPISGHKSVSWYQQVLGQGPQFIFQYYEKEERGRGNFPDRFSARQFPNYSSELNVNALLLGDSALYLCASSLWRETNEKLFFGSGTQLSVL.